Presented here are 3 T cell receptor beta chains from one specimen sequenced in a study of Graves' ophthalmopathy and Graves' hyperthyroidism. The authors amplified TCR beta CDR3 regions from RNA transcripts. Second-round multiplex PCR came after a first-round RT-PCR that employed HTBI primers. TCRdb fed the multiplex PCR reads into MiXCR, producing one record per CDR3 protein. This repertoire shows 900,000 to 1,200,000 distinct CDR3 sequences, about 35% found once; its top ten account for more than 9.5%. The source material was peripheral blood or thyroid tissue (not recorded which). The receptors stem from an adult man with Graves' hyperthyroidism.

About this clonotype itself: This clone may be a read error of a much larger clone one base away. V usage is TRBV7-2 and J usage is TRBJ2-7, with D unclear. The CDR3 sequence is 13 residues long. Per germline, CDR1 SGHTA and CDR2 FQGNSA. The germline V and J ends were trimmed by 0 bases and 2 bases, with 5 bases remaining between them. CDR3 amino acids: CASSLANAYEQYF. CDR3 in DNA: TGTGCCAGCAGCTTAGCCAACGCCTACGAGCAGTACTTC.

This clonotype was counted ten times or more. The V gene is TRBV20-1, the J gene TRBJ1-2; no reliable D call. Trimming stripped 4 bases from V and 1 base from J, with 25 bases between. Germline V gene lookup returns CDR1 DFQATT and CDR2 SNEGSKA (reference sequence). The CDR3 covers 18 residues. The CDR3 loop is CSATRRATTSDFNYGYTF. The CDR3 DNA sequence: TGCAGTGCTACCCGACGCGCTACCACCAGTGATTTTAACTATGGCTACACCTTC.

This clonotype turned up a few times. V gene TRBV6-2 or TRBV6-3 combines with J gene TRBJ2-7; D may match TRBD1 or TRBD2 (5 bases each). The CDR3 runs 14 residues. Germline V gene lookup returns CDR1 MNHEY and CDR2 SVGEGT. The V gene lost 5 bases and the J gene lost 1 base, with 12 bases spanning the gap. The CDR3 protein is CASSPRDPSYEQYF. The DNA of the CDR3 is TGTGCCAGCAGTCCCCGGGACCCATCCTACGAGCAGTACTTC.